Described below is a single T cell receptor beta chain sequence and its context. Produced via immunoSEQ multiplex PCR; TCRdb's table is partial and in-frame only. This table holds roughly 210,000 clones, around 86% found once. The data were obtained in a study of blood T cell repertoires in COVID-19. The V end was cut by 0 bases, the J end by 0 bases, with 15 bases between. The CDR3 is 18 residues long. In germline, CDR1 is SGHTA, CDR2 FQGTGA. Sequencing was carried out using PBMCs or T cells enriched from blood (not recorded which). The origin of this receptor is a man aged 25 to 40 in a cohort exposed to, infected with or recovered from COVID-19 (not recorded which). The V gene is TRBV7-3, the J gene TRBJ2-1, with TRBD2 as a possible D gene (5 bases). CDR3 DNA sequence: TGTGCCAGCAGCTTAACGTACCCCGTCGGGAACTCCTACAATGAGCAGTTCTTC. Translating it yields CASSLTYPVGNSYNEQFF.